The 9 T cell receptor beta chains given below trace back to one sample, sequenced in a study of T cells after yellow fever vaccination. TCRdb reprocessed the 5' RACE reads via MiXCR and lists one record per CDR3 protein. The sample holds 300,000 to 450,000 distinct CDR3 sequences, 6.2% seen once. Sample: PBMCs, taken 5 days after the yellow fever booster vaccination. These receptors were collected from a man aged 25 to 40 who received the YFV17D yellow fever vaccine.

Points on this clonotype: Being one base from a much bigger clone, this may be a read error. The CDR3: CTSSPDPGVIYNEQFF. CDR3 bases: TGTACCAGCAGCCCGGACCCTGGGGTTATCTACAATGAGCAGTTCTTC. V and J are TRBV7-2 and TRBJ2-1; D not resolved. Trimming removed 5 bases at V and 3 bases at J, with 17 bases between. Germline CDR1 and CDR2: SGHTA and FQGNSA. The CDR3 runs 16 residues.

This clonotype came up many times. The CDR3 loop is CASSLATGADTQYF. CDR3 nucleotides: TGCGCCAGCAGCTTGGCTACGGGGGCGGATACGCAGTATTTT. The chain has TRBV5-1 and TRBJ2-3; either TRBD1 or TRBD2 may supply D (6 bases each). Germline values: CDR1 SGHRS, CDR2 YFSETQ. V gave up 0 bases and J gave up 6 bases, with 11 bases separating them. CDR3 length: 14 amino acids. Looking up the rest from reference TRBV5-1 and TRBJ2-3 gives the full variable domain: KAGVTQTPRYLIKTRGQQVTLSCSPISGHRSVSWYQQTPGQGLQFLFEYFSETQRNKGNFPGRFSGRQFSNSRSEMNVSTLELGDSALYLCASSLATGADTQYFGPGTRLTVL.

This clonotype was counted ten times or more. The chain employs TRBV28 and TRBJ2-5, with D perhaps TRBD1 (6 bases). The germline V gene has CDR1 MDHEN and CDR2 SYDVKM. The CDR3 runs to 14 residues. V lost 4 bases and J 0 bases, leaving 9 bases between the germline ends. The CDR3 is CASSSGQHQETQYF. Written as DNA, the CDR3 is TGTGCCAGCAGTTCTGGACAGCACCAAGAGACCCAGTACTTC.

This clonotype was counted many times. The rearrangement links TRBV5-6 to TRBJ2-7, with a weak D call TRBD1 (6 bases). Trimming took 2 bases from V and 5 from J, leaving 14 bases between them. CDR1 and CDR2 from the germline V gene are SGHDT and YYEEEE. This CDR3 is built from 14 residues. The CDR3 DNA reads as TGTGCCAGCAGCTTACAACAGGGAATTGACGAGCAGTACTTC. This translates into CASSLQQGIDEQYF.

This clonotype showed up just a few times. V is TRBV5-4 and J is TRBJ2-1; TRBD1 matches at 12 bases. Trimming took 3 bases from V and 10 from J; bases not matched to a gene: 8. The CDR3 contains 15 residues. The V gene's germline CDR1 is SGHNT and CDR2 YYREEE (reference sequence). The chain's CDR3 is CASSSPGQGALEQFF. The CDR3 DNA sequence: TGTGCCAGCAGCTCCCCGGGACAGGGGGCCCTAGAGCAGTTCTTC.

This clonotype was seen only a few times. V and J are TRBV29-1 and TRBJ2-5; a weak D match, TRBD2 (6 bases). The CDR3 spans 13 residues. Trimming pared 4 bases from V and 4 bases from J, leaving 13 bases between. From germline, CDR1 is SQVTM and CDR2 ANQGSEA. The CDR3, as DNA: TGCAGCGTTGCTCCCCCGGGGGTAGAGACCCAGTACTTC. Residues: CSVAPPGVETQYF.

V and J are TRBV20-1 and TRBJ2-4, with TRBD1 matching 10 bases. CDR1 and CDR2 from the germline V gene are DFQATT and SNEGSKA (reference sequence). The V gene end was trimmed by 6 bases and the J gene end by 6 bases; junction bases not matched to a gene: 8. The CDR3 sequence is 14 residues long. The CDR3 protein is CSAGGGTGVNIQYF. In nucleotides, the CDR3 is TGCAGTGCCGGGGGAGGGACAGGGGTAAACATTCAGTACTTC.

J is TRBJ2-1 and V is TRBV9; tentative D call: TRBD2 (5 bases). This CDR3 has 16 amino acids. The V end was cut by 0 bases, the J end by 4 bases, with 14 bases between. Germline V gene data show CDR1 as SGDLS and CDR2 as YYNGEE. CDR3 sequence: CASSVAGDPGYNEQFF. DNA of the CDR3: TGTGCCAGCAGCGTAGCCGGGGATCCAGGATACAATGAGCAGTTCTTC.

This clonotype was counted ten times or more. The chain links TRBV19 to TRBJ2-1; TRBD1 might be the D (6 bases). Trimming took off 5 bases at V and 2 bases at J, with 16 bases between the two ends. The CDR3 totals 16 residues. Germline V gene data show CDR1 as LNHDA and CDR2 as SQIVND (reference sequence). CDR3 amino acids: CASSGLRDKPYNEQFF. CDR3 sequence (DNA): TGTGCCAGTAGTGGCCTCCGGGACAAGCCCTACAATGAGCAGTTCTTC.